The sequence of this T cell receptor (beta chain) was determined in a study of CD8 T cells in ankylosing spondylitis. Study conclusions and caveats: A number of the motif variants had already been described in reactive arthritis synovial fluid and blood. A TCR beta motif of under ten highly homologous variants seemed to mark ankylosing spondylitis blood. Clones linked to disease were reported to show significant enrichment in matched ankylosing spondylitis synovial fluid.

MiXCR was run by TCRdb on the 5' RACE reads, yielding one entry per CDR3 protein. Of under 300,000 distinct CDR3 sequences listed, 15% to 20% are singletons. CDR3 length: 13 residues. Germline V gene lookup returns CDR1 MGHDK and CDR2 SYGVNS. Trimming took 3 bases from V and 3 from J, leaving 9 bases between them. This clonotype has only a few counts. Its antigen is unknown. V gene TRBV25-1 combines with J gene TRBJ2-7; D gene uncertain. Input material: blood, either unsorted or a sorted T cell fraction (not recorded which). This receptor was obtained from a male donor with ankylosing spondylitis or in good health (not recorded which). CDR3: CASSDTRSYEQYF. The CDR3 region has the DNA TGTGCCAGCAGTGATACCAGGAGCTACGAGCAGTACTTC.